This T cell receptor (beta chain) was found in a study of regulatory T cells in long-lasting Graves disease. Time point indicated: persistent/refractory GD, antithyroid drugs over 5 years with positive TRAb. PBMCs were the source of the RNA used for TCR sequencing. Patients came from an endocrinology department in Xi'an, China. In this sample, this clonotype turned up many times. Its specificity is unknown. This CDR3 has 15 amino acids. Germline lookup yields CDR1 LNHDA and CDR2 SQIVND (reference sequence). V lost 3 bases and J lost 0, with 11 bases in between. Study results and caveats: Sharing of public clonotypes was greater in persistent patients (about 2,700) than in new patients (around 1,000). Under persistent disease, TRBV28, TRBJ1-2 and TRBJ2-5 were used preferentially.

Library construction for TCR beta used iRepertoire HTBI primers and Arm-PCR of CDR3 regions. Via MiXCR, TCRdb re-called the multiplex PCR reads, giving one row per CDR3 protein. The data contain 400,000 to 500,000 distinct CDR3 sequences, 20% of them singletons. This clonotype was sampled from a female donor with Graves disease. The genes are TRBV19 and TRBJ1-1, with D perhaps TRBD1 (5 bases). The sequencing used peripheral blood mononuclear cells (PBMCs), collected when the disease was refractory, from a patient treated with antithyroid drugs. CDR3 in DNA: TGTGCCAGTAGTATGGAGGGGACGGTGAACACTGAAGCTTTCTTT. Amino acid sequence: CASSMEGTVNTEAFF.